This T cell receptor (beta chain) was identified in a study of CD8 T cells in Susac syndrome. Overall study results and limits: As acknowledged by the study, its TCR sequencing and HLA analysis included a relatively small number of individuals.

The sequenced target, TCR beta, came from blood CD8+ and CD4+ T cells. The multiple sclerosis control cohort comprised treatment-naive individuals presenting with stable or active relapsing-remitting disease. About this clonotype itself: The antigen remains unidentified.

Germline loops: CDR1 SGHNT, CDR2 YYREEE (reference sequence). V lost 3 bases, J lost 7 bases, and 7 bases stayed unmatched. CDR3 length equals 14 residues. RNA amounts of about 0.5 to 1 ug underwent reverse transcription with random hexamers. TCR beta CDR3 was amplified by immunoSEQ multiplex PCR. This amplification extended across 54 Vbeta and 13 Jbeta segments. TCRdb independently ran MiXCR on the immunoSEQ multiplex PCR reads; one entry per CDR3 protein. Among a few hundred thousand distinct CDR3 sequences listed, 90% to 95% were seen once. The sequenced material came from CD8+ T cells from PBMCs. The receptor's source is a human donor with multiple sclerosis. This rearrangement joins TRBV5-4 to TRBJ2-7, with 10 positions matching TRBD1. The CDR3: CASSSPGQGLEQYF. As DNA, the CDR3 is TGTGCCAGCAGCTCTCCGGGACAGGGGTTAGAGCAGTACTTC.